Shown below are 13 T cell receptor beta chains from a single sample sequenced in a study of control samples from healthy donors and cancer patients. Using immunoSEQ multiplex PCR, the repertoire was profiled, and TCRdb retains in-frame clones only, with some absent. The sample lists more than 45,000 clones, around 93% seen once, with 0.75% to 0.95% in the top ten. Sequencing input: PBMCs. The receptors derive from a man under 40 with colorectal cancer.

The genes are TRBV7-6 and TRBJ2-3, with 7 bases that match TRBD2. The trim removed 3 bases at V and 6 bases at J, leaving 3 bases unmatched. CDR3 length equals 13 residues. Germline V gives CDR1 SGHVS, CDR2 FNYEAQ. CDR3 in amino acids: CASSLGRGDTQYF. The CDR3 bases are TGTGCCAGCAGCTTGGGGCGGGGGGATACGCAGTATTTT.

J is TRBJ1-4 and V is TRBV5-1; 8 bases fit TRBD1. The CDR3 is 16 residues long. V gave up 0 bases and J gave up 8 bases; unmatched junction bases: 9. Germline-derived CDR1 and CDR2 are SGHRS and YFSETQ. The CDR3: CASSLDGNRGEEKLFF. The DNA of the CDR3 is TGCGCCAGCAGCTTGGATGGCAACAGGGGGGAAGAAAAACTGTTTTTT.

This chain connects TRBV6-1 to TRBJ1-4, with a tentative D call TRBD1 (5 bases). There are 15 residues in the CDR3. V was pared by 1 base and J by 7 bases, with 13 bases between. The germline CDR1 and CDR2 sequences are MNHNS and SASEGT. In DNA form, the CDR3 reads TGTGCCAGCAGTGAAGATACAGGTATAAGTGAAAAACTGTTTTTT. It codes for CASSEDTGISEKLFF.

The J gene is TRBJ2-3, the V gene TRBV28, with D perhaps matching TRBD1 or TRBD2 (6 bases each). Germline V gene data show CDR1 as MDHEN and CDR2 as SYDVKM. There are 15 residues in the CDR3. The V gene lost 6 bases and the J gene lost 5 bases, with 18 bases spanning the gap. CDR3 DNA sequence: TGTGCCAGCAGCTTTATAGGAGGGGGAGGAGATACGCAGTATTTT. Encoded protein: CASSFIGGGGDTQYF.

The sample holds one count of this clone. J is TRBJ2-2 and V is TRBV9, with TRBD2 matching 12 bases. Germline values: CDR1 SGDLS, CDR2 YYNGEE. The CDR3 totals 15 residues. V gave up 3 bases and J gave up 6 bases; unmatched junction bases: 3. CDR3 nucleotide sequence: TGTGCCAGCAGCGAAACTAGCGGGGGGTCCGGGGAGCTGTTTTTT. Protein sequence: CASSETSGGSGELFF.

The J gene is TRBJ1-2, the V gene TRBV6-5; the D gene is possibly TRBD1 (5 bases). This CDR3 contains 16 residues. Germline V gene sequence: CDR1 MNHEY, CDR2 SVGAGI. V dropped 0 bases and J dropped 2 bases, with 13 bases sitting between them. The CDR3: CASSYSGRVPNYGYTF. The CDR3 coding sequence is TGTGCCAGCAGTTACTCCGGCAGGGTACCCAACTATGGCTACACCTTC.

The V and J genes are TRBV10-2 and TRBJ2-7, with 7 bases fitting TRBD1. This CDR3 has 13 residues. Germline-derived CDR1 and CDR2 are WSHSY and SAAADI. After removal of 8 bases from V and 2 bases from J, the junction contained 6 bases not matched to a gene. This chain's CDR3 is CASRQGRTYEQYF. DNA for the CDR3: TGCGCCAGCCGACAGGGAAGGACCTACGAGCAGTACTTC.

The chain links TRBV18 to TRBJ2-7, with a tentative D call TRBD2 (5 bases). There are 13 residues in the CDR3. V lost 3 bases, J lost 0 bases, and 6 bases lay in between. In germline, CDR1 is KGHSH, CDR2 LQKENI. The CDR3 reads CASSPSGSYEQYV. The CDR3 nucleotides read TGTGCCAGCTCACCGAGCGGCTCCTACGAGCAGTACGTC.

The genes are TRBV27 and TRBJ2-1; TRBD2 matches 8 bases. The germline V gene has CDR1 MNHEY and CDR2 SMNVEV (reference sequence). The CDR3 loop spans 17 amino acids. Trimming removed 3 bases from V and 0 bases from J; junction bases left unmatched: 7. CDR3 nucleotides: TGTGCCAGCAGTTTCGGAAGGCGGGGGGCCTCCTACAATGAGCAGTTCTTC. It specifies CASSFGRRGASYNEQFF.

The V and J genes are TRBV11-3 and TRBJ2-1; TRBD2 aligns across 8 bases. CDR3 length equals 16 residues. V was pared by 2 bases and J by 0 bases, with 3 bases of the junction left unmatched. Germline V gene data show CDR1 as SGHNT and CDR2 as YENEEA. The chain's CDR3 is CASSLRAGGSYNEQFF. CDR3 sequence (DNA): TGTGCCAGCAGCTTAAGGGCGGGGGGCTCCTACAATGAGCAGTTCTTC.

This chain joins TRBV6-2 or TRBV6-3 and TRBJ2-7; 7 bases agree with TRBD1. CDR3 length: 16 amino acids. In germline, CDR1 is MNHEY, CDR2 SVGEGT. Trimming cost V 2 bases and J 4 bases; bases outside gene matches: 11. CDR3 in amino acids: CASSYPDRARGYEQYF. The CDR3 DNA is TGTGCCAGCAGTTACCCAGACAGGGCCAGGGGATACGAGCAGTACTTC.

Here the CDR3 reads CASKSLAGEETQYF. Written as DNA, the CDR3 is TGCGCCAGCAAGAGTCTAGCGGGGGAAGAGACCCAGTACTTC. The chain employs TRBV5-1 and TRBJ2-5, with 10 positions matching TRBD2. V shed 6 bases, J shed 3 bases, and the junction held 5 bases outside the gene matches. The CDR3 extends over 14 amino acids. The germline CDR1 and CDR2 sequences are SGHRS and YFSETQ.

V and J are TRBV7-2 and TRBJ1-3; D is undetermined. Germline V lookup: CDR1 SGHTA, CDR2 FQGNSA. V was clipped by 8 bases and J by 0 bases, with 8 bases between them. The CDR3 consists of 13 residues. Written as DNA, the CDR3 is TGTGCCAGCGGCAAGACCTCTGGAAACACCATATATTTT. Translating gives CASGKTSGNTIYF.